This record looks at one T cell receptor (beta chain) sequence and its context. The V end lost 5 bases, the J end lost 3 bases, and 11 bases lay between the germline ends. Looked up from germline, CDR1 is SGHRS and CDR2 is YFSETQ. The CDR3 length is 14 residues. The data derive from a study of blood T cell repertoires in COVID-19. Using immunoSEQ multiplex PCR, the repertoire was profiled, and TCRdb retains in-frame clones only, with some absent. The sample carries fewer than 200,000 clones, roughly nine tenths recorded once. The sample was peripheral blood. The chain joins TRBV5-1 to TRBJ2-2; D possibly corresponds to TRBD2 (6 bases). The clonotype was recovered from a man aged 18 to 30 who had recovered from COVID-19. CDR3 DNA sequence: TGCGCCAGCAGGGGGGGAAAGGACACCGGGGAGCTGTTTTTT. Translated, it gives CASRGGKDTGELFF.